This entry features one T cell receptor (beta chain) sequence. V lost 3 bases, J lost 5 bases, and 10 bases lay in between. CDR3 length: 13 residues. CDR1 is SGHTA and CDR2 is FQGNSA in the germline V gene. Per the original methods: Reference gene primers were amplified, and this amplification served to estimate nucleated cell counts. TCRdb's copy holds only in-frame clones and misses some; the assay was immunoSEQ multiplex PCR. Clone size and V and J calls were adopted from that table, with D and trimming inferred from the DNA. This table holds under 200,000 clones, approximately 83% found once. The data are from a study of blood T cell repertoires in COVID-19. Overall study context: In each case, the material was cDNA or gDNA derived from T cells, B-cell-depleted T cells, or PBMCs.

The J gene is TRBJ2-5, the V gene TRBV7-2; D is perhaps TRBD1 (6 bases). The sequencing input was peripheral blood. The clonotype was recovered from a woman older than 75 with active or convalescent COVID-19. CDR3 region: CASSFGQKETQYF. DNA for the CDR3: TGTGCCAGCAGCTTTGGACAGAAGGAGACCCAGTACTTC. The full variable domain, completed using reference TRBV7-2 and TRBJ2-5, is GAGVSQSPSNKVTEKGKDVELRCDPISGHTALYWYRQSLGQGLEFLIYFQGNSAPDKSGLPSDRFSAERTGGSVSTLTIQRTQQEDSAVYLCASSFGQKETQYFGPGTRLLVL.